This TCR beta chain was observed in a study of human CD8 memory T cell subsets. Judged by frequency, this clonotype is medium-sized. Its matching antigen is unknown. UMI-labeled 5' RACE generated the TCR beta libraries. Each CDR3 protein gets one entry in TCRdb, which reprocessed the 5' RACE reads and gives no DNA. The sample totals 6,000 to 8,500 distinct CDR3 sequences. RNA originated from duplicate vials containing some 150,000 sorted CD8+ T cells per subset. Study-wide results and caveats: Although both stem-like subsets shared clonotypes with effector memory cells, the stem-like memory and precursor exhausted T cell repertoires overlapped only minimally with each other.

This sequence originates from a human donor in good health. The sequenced sample was CD8+ T cells from PBMCs.

CDR3 region: CASSRDTDTQYF. The chain couples TRBV7-9 to TRBJ2-3. The CDR3 totals 12 residues. The germline V gene encodes CDR1 SEHNR and CDR2 FQNEAQ (reference sequence).